The 9 T cell receptor beta chains below were found in one sample sequenced in a study of T cell responses to AZD1222 COVID-19 vaccine. Using immunoSEQ multiplex PCR, the repertoire was profiled, and TCRdb retains in-frame clones only, with some absent. The sample has more than 100,000 clones; 92% are singletons. The sample in question was peripheral blood, obtained on day 0 of AZD1222 vaccination. These receptors all stem from an adult in good health.

The rearrangement uses TRBV27 and TRBJ1-2, with D tentatively TRBD1 (5 bases). Germline V CDR1 and CDR2: MNHEY, SMNVEV (reference sequence). The CDR3 spans 16 residues. Trimming shortened V by 6 bases and J by 2 bases, and 19 bases separated the two germline ends. CDR3 DNA sequence: TGTGCCAGCAGCCCGACTATAGCAGGGCTCAACTATGGCTACACCTTC. Protein product: CASSPTIAGLNYGYTF.

V usage is TRBV4-2 and J usage is TRBJ1-1; no clear D gene. The CDR3 loop spans 13 amino acids. Trimming stripped 4 bases from V and 0 bases from J, with 6 bases between. The V gene's germline CDR1 is LGHNA and CDR2 YNFKEQ. This chain's CDR3 is CASSPFVNTEAFF. As DNA, the CDR3 is TGTGCCAGCAGCCCCTTCGTGAACACTGAAGCTTTCTTT.

J is TRBJ1-3 and V is TRBV30; maybe TRBD1 (6 bases). V lost 3 bases and J lost 0, with 9 bases in between. Germline V gene sequence: CDR1 GTSNPN, CDR2 SVGIG (reference sequence). The CDR3 contains 14 residues. The CDR3 reads CAWREGGSGNTIYF. CDR3 in DNA: TGTGCCTGGAGGGAGGGGGGCTCTGGAAACACCATATATTTT.

This clone was detected once. The CDR3 loop reads CASSPRPGPNTEAFF. Here the CDR3 DNA reads TGCGCCAGCAGCCCCAGGCCAGGGCCGAACACTGAAGCTTTCTTT. This chain connects TRBV5-1 to TRBJ1-1; possibly TRBD1 for D (5 bases). CDR3 size: 15 residues. Germline V lookup: CDR1 SGHRS, CDR2 YFSETQ. The V gene lost 4 bases and the J gene lost 1 base, with 14 bases spanning the gap.

The V gene is TRBV29-1, the J gene TRBJ1-1; D remains ambiguous. Per germline, CDR1 SQVTM and CDR2 ANQGSEA. The V and J ends lost 5 bases and 4 bases respectively, with 11 bases between them. The CDR3 runs to 12 residues. CDR3 loop: CSVLSLGTEAFF. Here the CDR3 DNA reads TGCAGCGTTCTAAGTCTAGGCACTGAAGCTTTCTTT.

This chain uses TRBV7-3 with TRBJ2-1; D might be TRBD1 (5 bases). Germline V CDR1 and CDR2: SGHTA, FQGTGA. V lost 5 bases and J 4 bases, leaving 12 bases between the germline ends. The CDR3 spans 14 residues. The CDR3, as DNA: TGTGCCAGCAGCACCTCGACAGAGTACAATGAGCAGTTCTTC. It specifies CASSTSTEYNEQFF.

This clone was seen once. V gene TRBV5-6 combines with J gene TRBJ1-2; 7 positions match TRBD1. The germline CDR1 and CDR2 sequences are SGHDT and YYEEEE. The CDR3 totals 15 residues. V trimming: 4 bases; J trimming: 7 bases; junction bases outside the gene matches: 13. The CDR3 region has the DNA TGTGCCAGCAGCCATGGGGACAGAGAAACCCGTGGCTACACCTTC. This encodes CASSHGDRETRGYTF.

The chain uses TRBV27 and TRBJ1-2; 8 nucleotides agree with TRBD1. The trim removed 5 bases at V and 4 bases at J, leaving 3 bases unmatched. The CDR3 is made up of 13 amino acids. Germline V CDR1 and CDR2: MNHEY, SMNVEV (reference sequence). The DNA for the CDR3 is TGTGCCAGCAGTCAGGGGGCGGGCTATGGCTACACCTTC. Translating gives CASSQGAGYGYTF.

The V call is TRBV18, the J call TRBJ2-1; a weak D match, TRBD1 (6 bases). The germline CDR1 and CDR2 sequences are KGHSH and LQKENI. Between the trimmed V and J ends, which lost 1 base and 0 bases, there was a span of 7 bases. The CDR3 extends over 15 amino acids. CDR3 region: CASSPQDSSYNEQFF. The CDR3 region has the DNA TGTGCCAGCTCACCACAGGACAGCTCCTACAATGAGCAGTTCTTC.